This TCR beta chain stems from a study of T-cell reconstitution after alpha-beta-depleted transplantation in children. Unique molecular identifiers were incorporated during preparation of the TCRbeta library. A single record per CDR3 protein comes from TCRdb applying MiXCR to the PCR reads. The sample lists fewer than 550,000 distinct CDR3 sequences, 8% to 11% occurring once. This clonotype has a count of ten or more. Germline assignment: CDR1 LGHNA and CDR2 YNFKEQ. The V and J ends lost 0 bases and 4 bases, in that order; junction bases with no gene match: 4. CDR3 length: 15 amino acids. The sequenced sample was PBMCs, obtained before TCRalphabeta/CD19-depleted stem cell transplant. This clonotype originated in a child aged 2 to 15 with inherited bone marrow failure, due to receive a stem cell transplant. The J gene is TRBJ2-7, the V gene TRBV4-2, with 9 bases aligning to TRBD2. The CDR3 DNA sequence: TGTGCCAGCAGCCAAGAGGCGGGAGGGGGTTACGAGCAGTACTTC. Its protein product is CASSQEAGGGYEQYF.